This T cell receptor (beta chain) appears in the sequencing data of a study of shared clonotypes between healthy human individuals. Study-level information: Each donor's CD8 memory used one plate, CD8 naive two, each CD4 subset three. Study outcomes and limitations: Memory subsets generally showed lower estimated richness than naive subsets. A limitation of the genetic and exposure-history diversity represented arose from few donors.

V dropped 1 base and J dropped 4 bases, with 11 bases sitting between them. Germline CDR1 is SGHRS and CDR2 is YFSETQ. The CDR3 loop spans 14 amino acids. It was about 180 ng DNA, around 33,000 T cell genomes, that sorted-subset replicate PCRs used. TCRdb's copy holds only in-frame clones and misses some; the assay was immunoSEQ multiplex PCR. The data contain approximately 1.5 million clones, approximately 98% of them singletons. With regard to this clone: Its cognate antigen is unknown.

Specimen: naive CD4+ T cells sorted from blood. Regarding subset: CD45RA+ positively selected. This clonotype was obtained from a man in his thirties or forties in good health. The rearrangement joins TRBV5-1 to TRBJ1-1; D may be TRBD1 (5 bases). CDR3 nucleotide sequence: TGCGCCAGCAGCTTGATCGGGGGTGCCACTGAAGCTTTCTTT. Translating it yields CASSLIGGATEAFF.